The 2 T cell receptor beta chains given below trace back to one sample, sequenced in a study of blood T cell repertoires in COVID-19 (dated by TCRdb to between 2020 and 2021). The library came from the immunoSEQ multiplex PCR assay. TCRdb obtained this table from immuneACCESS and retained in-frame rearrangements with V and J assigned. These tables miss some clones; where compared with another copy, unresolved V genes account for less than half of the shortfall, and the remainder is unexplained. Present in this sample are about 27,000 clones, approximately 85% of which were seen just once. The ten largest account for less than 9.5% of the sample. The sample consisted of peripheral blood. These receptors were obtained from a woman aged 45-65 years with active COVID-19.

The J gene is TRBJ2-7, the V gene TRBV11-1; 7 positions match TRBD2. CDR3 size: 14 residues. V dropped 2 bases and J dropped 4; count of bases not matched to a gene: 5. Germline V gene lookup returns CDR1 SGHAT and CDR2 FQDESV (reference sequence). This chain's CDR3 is CASSLSRESYEQYF. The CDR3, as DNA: TGTGCCAGCAGCTTATCGCGGGAGTCTTACGAGCAGTACTTC.

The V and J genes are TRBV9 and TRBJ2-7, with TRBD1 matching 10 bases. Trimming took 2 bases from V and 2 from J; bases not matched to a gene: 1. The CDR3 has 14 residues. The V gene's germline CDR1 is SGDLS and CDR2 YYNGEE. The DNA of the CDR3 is TGTGCCAGCAGCGTCGGACAGGGGGCCTACGAGCAGTACTTC. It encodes CASSVGQGAYEQYF.